This record looks at one T cell receptor beta chain sequence and its context. Its antigen is undetermined. This specimen belongs to a study of graft-versus-host responses after intestinal transplantation. Sequenced by immunoSEQ multiplex PCR; TCRdb stores in-frame clones only, minus some. The table includes 80,000 to 100,000 clones, about 90% detected once. The source material was unstimulated CD4+ T cells sorted from spleen or lymph node cells, sampled before intestinal transplant. This TCR derives from a human donor who received an intestinal transplant.

In DNA form, the CDR3 reads TGCGCCAGCGGCAATAGGGGGGGGCAAGAGACCCAGTACTTC. This gives the protein CASGNRGGQETQYF. V usage is TRBV5-1 and J usage is TRBJ2-5, with D possibly TRBD2 on 7 matching bases. The V gene lost 7 bases and the J gene lost 2 bases, with 15 bases spanning the gap. Germline CDR1 is SGHRS and CDR2 is YFSETQ. This CDR3 is built from 14 residues.